This T cell receptor beta chain is drawn from a study of cytomegalovirus exposure and HLA in healthy donors. Study context: A previous analysis identified 90 million to 140 million unique TCR beta sequences derived from roughly 190 million T cells. The study's findings and limits: Among donors in an Asian-associated ancestry cluster, a later analysis reportedly found fewer N-insertions than the approximately 700-donor mean. An apparent linkage of common viral pathogens to several of the most significant clusters emerged in a later analysis.

Researchers ran the PCR with 60 Vbeta and 13 Jbeta primers. Sequencing was performed with immunoSEQ multiplex PCR; in TCRdb, only in-frame clones are kept and a portion is missing. This repertoire shows fewer than 55,000 clones, under 70% found once; its top ten account for approximately 12%. This CDR3 comprises 13 residues. Germline assignment: CDR1 SGHRS and CDR2 YFSETQ. The V end lost 0 bases, the J end lost 4 bases, and 6 bases lay between the germline ends. This clone was seen a few times. What it binds is unknown. The chain has TRBV5-1 and TRBJ2-3, with D possibly being TRBD2 (5 bases). The source of this sequence is a man aged 55-75 years in good health and CMV-seropositive. Sequenced: PBMCs. The DNA for the CDR3 is TGCGCCAGCAGCTTGGGCGGGTCAGATACGCAGTATTTT. Translation: CASSLGGSDTQYF. The whole variable domain, remainder taken from reference TRBV5-1 and TRBJ2-3, is KAGVTQTPRYLIKTRGQQVTLSCSPISGHRSVSWYQQTPGQGLQFLFEYFSETQRNKGNFPGRFSGRQFSNSRSEMNVSTLELGDSALYLCASSLGGSDTQYFGPGTRLTVL.